This paragraph covers one TCR beta chain sequence. The data belong to a study of blood T cell repertoires in COVID-19. Study context: There were acute and convalescent COVID-19 samples, and they came from the United States, Italy and Spain. The cDNA or gDNA used as material had been derived from T cells, B-cell-depleted T cells, or PBMCs.

As handled by the study authors: Estimation of nucleated cell counts was performed using reference gene primer amplification. Some clones are missing from TCRdb's copy, which holds only in-frame ones; the method was immunoSEQ multiplex PCR. The DNA gave D and trimming, while V, J and clone size come from that table. The sample consists of around 120,000 clones, 90% of them appearing once. Germline V gene data show CDR1 as SGHTA and CDR2 as FQGNSA. CDR3 size: 14 residues. V dropped 4 bases and J dropped 9 bases, with 15 bases sitting between them. This rearrangement joins TRBV7-2 to TRBJ2-2, with D perhaps matching TRBD2 (5 bases). The sample consisted of peripheral blood. The receptor was isolated from a man aged 50-59 years with active COVID-19. The CDR3 protein is CASSSRRGIRELFF. CDR3 sequence (DNA): TGTGCCAGCAGCTCCCGCCGGGGTATTAGGGAGCTGTTTTTT.